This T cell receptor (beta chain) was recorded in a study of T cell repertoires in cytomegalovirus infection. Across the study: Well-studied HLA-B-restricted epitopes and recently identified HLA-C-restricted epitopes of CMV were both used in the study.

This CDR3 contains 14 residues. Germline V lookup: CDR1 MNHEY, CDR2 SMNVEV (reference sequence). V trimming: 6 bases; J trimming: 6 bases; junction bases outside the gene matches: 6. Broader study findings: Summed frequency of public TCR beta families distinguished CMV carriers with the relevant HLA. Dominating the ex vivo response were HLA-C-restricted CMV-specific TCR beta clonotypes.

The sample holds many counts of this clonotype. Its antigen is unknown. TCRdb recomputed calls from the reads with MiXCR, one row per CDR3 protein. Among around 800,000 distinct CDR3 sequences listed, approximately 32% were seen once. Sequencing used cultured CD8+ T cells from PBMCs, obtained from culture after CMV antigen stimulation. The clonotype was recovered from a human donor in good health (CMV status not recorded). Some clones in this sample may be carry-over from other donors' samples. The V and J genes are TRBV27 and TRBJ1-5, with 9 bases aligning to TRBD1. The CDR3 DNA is TGTGCCAGCAGCTGGACAGGGGATGGTCAGCCCCAGCATTTT. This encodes CASSWTGDGQPQHF.